The 10 T cell receptor beta chains reported below all come from one sample, sequenced in a study of blood T cell repertoires in COVID-19. The data were produced by immunoSEQ multiplex PCR, yet TCRdb's version contains in-frame clones alone and is incomplete. Among roughly 200,000 clones listed, approximately 83% were seen once. Sample: peripheral blood. Receptor source: a human donor in a cohort sampled during active COVID-19.

The chain has TRBV24-1 and TRBJ2-1; TRBD2 matches 11 bases. CDR3 length equals 12 residues. V dropped 6 bases and J dropped 11; count of bases not matched to a gene: 2. Germline V gene sequence: CDR1 KGHDR, CDR2 SFDVKD. In DNA, the CDR3 is TGTGCCACCAGTCCTAGCGGGAGGCAGCAGTTCTTC. This codes for CATSPSGRQQFF.

This chain joins TRBV28 and TRBJ1-2, with 7 bases fitting TRBD1. Germline V lookup: CDR1 MDHEN, CDR2 SYDVKM. The CDR3 is 13 amino acids. V shed 8 bases, J shed 4 bases, and the junction held 7 bases outside the gene matches. CDR3 protein: CASSWTGSYGYTF. The CDR3, as DNA: TGTGCCAGCTCGTGGACAGGAAGCTATGGCTACACCTTC.

The chain joins TRBV19 to TRBJ1-1; a weak D match, TRBD1 (6 bases). The V gene lost 7 bases and the J gene lost 4 bases, with 13 bases spanning the gap. This CDR3 is 13 amino acids long. Looked up from germline, CDR1 is LNHDA and CDR2 is SQIVND (reference sequence). The CDR3 region is CASNTGSRTEAFF. The CDR3 region has the DNA TGTGCCAGTAATACAGGGTCCCGCACTGAAGCTTTCTTT.

This clone occurred a few times. J is TRBJ2-7 and V is TRBV6-6, with D hard to call. The CDR3 totals 12 residues. Germline CDR1 reads MNHNY; CDR2 reads SVGAGI (reference sequence). With 9 bases removed from V and 6 bases from J, the gap between germline ends came to 15 bases. The CDR3 DNA follows: TGTGCCAGTTCGCGGTCGGGTACCGAGCAGTACTTC. Encoded protein: CASSRSGTEQYF.

This chain joins TRBV10-2 and TRBJ2-7; the D gene is possibly TRBD1 (6 bases). The V gene's germline CDR1 is WSHSY and CDR2 SAAADI. Trimming shortened V by 7 bases and J by 6 bases, and 16 bases separated the two germline ends. The CDR3 contains 13 residues. Here the CDR3 DNA reads TGCGCCAGCACCCAGGGGTTTCAAGGCGAGCAGTACTTC. This encodes CASTQGFQGEQYF.

The CDR3 loop reads CSIRQGAWETQYF. CDR3 DNA: TGCAGCATTCGGCAGGGGGCCTGGGAGACCCAGTACTTC. V is TRBV29-1 and J is TRBJ2-5; 8 bases align to TRBD1. The CDR3 length is 13 residues. Germline V gives CDR1 SQVTM, CDR2 ANQGSEA. The J segment lost 5 bases and the V segment lost 8 bases, leaving 10 bases of the junction unmatched.

This clone occurred once. V usage is TRBV6-6 and J usage is TRBJ2-7; 8 positions match TRBD2. CDR3 length: 14 residues. In germline, CDR1 is MNHNY, CDR2 SVGAGI (reference sequence). Trimming took 4 bases from V and 6 from J; bases not matched to a gene: 8. CDR3 in amino acids: CASSSTSENLEQYF. The DNA for the CDR3 is TGTGCCAGCAGTTCGACTAGCGAGAACCTCGAGCAGTACTTC.

About this clone itself: The germline gene is not matched at one end of the junction; a read error may be the cause. V and J are TRBV18 and TRBJ2-1; 10 bases agree with TRBD2. Germline V gene lookup returns CDR1 KGHSH and CDR2 LQKENI. This CDR3 region has 16 residues. For the CDR3, the DNA is TGTGTCAGCTCAGGACTAGCGGCTCCCTCCTACAATGAGCAGTTCTTC. This translates into CVSSGLAAPSYNEQFF.

The rearrangement uses TRBV9 and TRBJ2-1, with 8 nucleotides matching TRBD2. V was pared by 5 bases and J by 2 bases, with 6 bases of the junction left unmatched. The CDR3 sequence is 15 residues long. Germline V lookup: CDR1 SGDLS, CDR2 YYNGEE. The DNA of the CDR3 is TGTGCCAGCAGGCCTACGGGGGGGACCTACAATGAGCAGTTCTTC. It is translated as CASRPTGGTYNEQFF. Complete variable domain (other parts from reference TRBV9 and TRBJ2-1): DSGVTQTPKHLITATGQRVTLRCSPRSGDLSVYWYQQSLDQGLQFLIQYYNGEERAKGNILERFSAQQFPDLHSELNLSSLELGDSALYFCASRPTGGTYNEQFFGPGTRLTVL.

V gene TRBV7-9 combines with J gene TRBJ1-1; D remains ambiguous. CDR3 length: 13 residues. Germline V gene sequence: CDR1 SEHNR, CDR2 FQNEAQ (reference sequence). V was cut by 3 bases and J by 4 bases, with 9 bases left in between. CDR3 loop: CASSFGEGTEAFF. CDR3 nucleotides: TGTGCCAGCAGCTTTGGGGAGGGCACTGAAGCTTTCTTT. The whole variable domain, remainder taken from reference TRBV7-9 and TRBJ1-1, is DTGVSQNPRHKITKRGQNVTFRCDPISEHNRLYWYRQTLGQGPEFLTYFQNEAQLEKSRLLSDRFSAERPKGSFSTLEIQRTEQGDSAMYLCASSFGEGTEAFFGQGTRLTVV.